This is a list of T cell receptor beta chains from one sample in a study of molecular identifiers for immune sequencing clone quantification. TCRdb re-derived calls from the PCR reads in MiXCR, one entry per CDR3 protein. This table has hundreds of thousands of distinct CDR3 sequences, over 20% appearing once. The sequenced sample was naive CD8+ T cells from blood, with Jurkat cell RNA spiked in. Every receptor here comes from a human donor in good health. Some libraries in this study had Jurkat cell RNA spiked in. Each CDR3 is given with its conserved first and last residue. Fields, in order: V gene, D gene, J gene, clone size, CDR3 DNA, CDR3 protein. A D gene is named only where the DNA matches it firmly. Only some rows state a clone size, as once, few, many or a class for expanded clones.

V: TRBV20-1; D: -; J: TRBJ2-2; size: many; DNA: TGCAGTGCTAGAGAATCGAGGGAATCCGGGGAGCTGTTTTTT; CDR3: CSARESRESGELFF
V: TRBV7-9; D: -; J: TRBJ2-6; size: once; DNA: -; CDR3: CASSLWARGILSGANALTF
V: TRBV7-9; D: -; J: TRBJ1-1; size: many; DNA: TGTGCCAGTCTCTATAGGGATGGTCCGAACACTGAAGCTTTCTTT; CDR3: CASLYRDGPNTEAFF
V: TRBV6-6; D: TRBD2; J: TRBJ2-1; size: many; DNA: TGTGCCAGCAGTTACGATAGCGGGAGGGTTTATGAGCAGTTCTTC; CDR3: CASSYDSGRVYEQFF
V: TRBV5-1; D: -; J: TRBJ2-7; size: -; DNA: TGCGCCAGCAGCTTGGCGGGGGTCCCCCCTAGCGAGCAGTACTTC; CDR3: CASSLAGVPPSEQYF
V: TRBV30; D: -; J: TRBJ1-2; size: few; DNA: TGTGCCTGGAGTCAAGGGCCGGCCGGCTACACCTTC; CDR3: CAWSQGPAGYTF
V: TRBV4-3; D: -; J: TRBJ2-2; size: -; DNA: TGCGCCAGCAGCCAAGATAGGGCAGCTTACACCGGGGAGCTGTTTTTT; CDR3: CASSQDRAAYTGELFF
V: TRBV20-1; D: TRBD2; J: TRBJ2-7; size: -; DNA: TGCAGTGCTCCAGGGCGTGAAGCGGGAAGCTTCTACGAGCAGTACTTC; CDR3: CSAPGREAGSFYEQYF
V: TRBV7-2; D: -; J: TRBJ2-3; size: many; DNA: TGTGCCAGCAGCTTGATTTATGGCACAGATACGCAGTATTTT; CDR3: CASSLIYGTDTQYF
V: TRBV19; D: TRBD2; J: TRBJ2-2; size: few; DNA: TGTGCCAGTGCGGGAGGGTTAGGCACCGGGGAGCTGTTTTTT; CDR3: CASAGGLGTGELFF
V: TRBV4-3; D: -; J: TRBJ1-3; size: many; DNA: TGCGCCAGCAGCCAAGAGGGGGGCGAACGAAGAGGAAACACCATATATTTT; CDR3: CASSQEGGERRGNTIYF
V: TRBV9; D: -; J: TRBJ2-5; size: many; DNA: TGTGCCAGCAGCTCACCCGACGGACATGTACAAGAGACCCAGTACTTC; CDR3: CASSSPDGHVQETQYF
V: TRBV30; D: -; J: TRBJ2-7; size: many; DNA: TGTGCCTGGAGGGCAGGGAACTCCTACGAGCAGTACTTC; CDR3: CAWRAGNSYEQYF
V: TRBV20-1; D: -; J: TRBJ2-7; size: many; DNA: TGCAGTGCTAATGCACTTACCTACGAGCAGTACTTC; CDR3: CSANALTYEQYF
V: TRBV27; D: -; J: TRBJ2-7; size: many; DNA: TGTGCCAGCAGTGCCGGGGGAGTCCCCTACGAGCAGTACTTC; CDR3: CASSAGGVPYEQYF
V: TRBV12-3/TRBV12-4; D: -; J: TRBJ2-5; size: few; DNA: TGTGCCAGCAGTTCCTTGGGATTCGGAGGCCCGTACCAAGAGGCCCAGTACTTC; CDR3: CASSSLGFGGPYQEAQYF
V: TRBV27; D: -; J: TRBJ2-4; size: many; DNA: TGTGCCAGCAGTTTATTGCCGGGACCCAACATCAACATTCAGTACTTC; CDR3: CASSLLPGPNINIQYF
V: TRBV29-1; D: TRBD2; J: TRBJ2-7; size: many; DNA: TGCAGCGCCGTCCTGGGACTAGGAGTCTACGAGCAGTACTTC; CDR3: CSAVLGLGVYEQYF
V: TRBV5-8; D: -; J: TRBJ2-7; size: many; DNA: TGTGCCAGCAGCTTGGGAAGGGCCCAGTACTACGAGCAGTACTTC; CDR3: CASSLGRAQYYEQYF
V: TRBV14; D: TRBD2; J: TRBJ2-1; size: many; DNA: TGTGCCAGCAGCCATGGACTAGCGGGGGGGCCGCGGGGACATGAGCAGTTCTTC; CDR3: CASSHGLAGGPRGHEQFF
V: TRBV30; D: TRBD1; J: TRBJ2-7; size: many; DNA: TGTGCCTGGAGTCCAACGACAGGGGGCTCCTACGAGCAGTACTTC; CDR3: CAWSPTTGGSYEQYF
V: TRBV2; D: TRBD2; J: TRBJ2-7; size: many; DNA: TGTGCCTGCAGGACTAGCGAGTACGACCTCTTC; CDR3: CACRTSEYDLF
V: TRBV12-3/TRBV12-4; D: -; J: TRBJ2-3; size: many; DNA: TGTGCCAGCAGTTCCGGGACTCCACTCACAGATACGCAGTATTTT; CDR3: CASSSGTPLTDTQYF
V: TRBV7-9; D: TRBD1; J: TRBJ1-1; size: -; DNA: TGTGTCAGCAGCTTAGGGGGACAGGGTATGGGCACTGAAGCTTTCTTT; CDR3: CVSSLGGQGMGTEAFF
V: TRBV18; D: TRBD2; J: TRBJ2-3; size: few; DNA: TGTGCCAGCTCCGGGCGGGGTCCTTCGACTAGCGGGAGAAACACAGATACGCAGTATTTT; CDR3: CASSGRGPSTSGRNTDTQYF
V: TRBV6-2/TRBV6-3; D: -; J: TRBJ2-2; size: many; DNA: TGTGCCAGCAGTTACTTCGGACCGAACACCGGGGAGCTGTTTTTT; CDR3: CASSYFGPNTGELFF
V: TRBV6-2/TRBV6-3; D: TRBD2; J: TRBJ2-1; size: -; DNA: TGTGCCAGCAGTACCTGGACTAGCGGGGGTTACAATGAGCAGTTCTTC; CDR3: CASSTWTSGGYNEQFF
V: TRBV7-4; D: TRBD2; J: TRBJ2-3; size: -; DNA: TGTGCCAGCAGCCCAATAGCGGGAGACGTAGCAGATACGCAGTATTTT; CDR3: CASSPIAGDVADTQYF
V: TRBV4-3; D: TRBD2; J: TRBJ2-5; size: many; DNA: TGCGCCAGCAGCCAGCGATTTAGCGGGGGCCCTCAAGAGACCCAGTACTTC; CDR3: CASSQRFSGGPQETQYF
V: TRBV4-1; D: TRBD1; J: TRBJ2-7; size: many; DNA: TGCGCCAGCAGCCAAGATACCTTCCGGGACAGGGACGAGCAGTACTTC; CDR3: CASSQDTFRDRDEQYF
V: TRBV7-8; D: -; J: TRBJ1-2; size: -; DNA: TGTGCCAGCAGCCTTTTGATGGACCCCTATGGCTACACCTTC; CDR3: CASSLLMDPYGYTF
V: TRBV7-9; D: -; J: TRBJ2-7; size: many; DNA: TGTGCCAGCAGCTTAGGACCGATAACCTACGAGCAGTACTTC; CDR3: CASSLGPITYEQYF
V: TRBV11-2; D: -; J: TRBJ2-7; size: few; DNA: TGTGCCAGCAGCTTAGAAGCGTCGGACCTCTACGAGCAGTACTTC; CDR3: CASSLEASDLYEQYF
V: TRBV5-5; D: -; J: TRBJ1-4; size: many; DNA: TGTGCCAGCAGCTTGGGTTTGGATGAAAAACTGTTTTTT; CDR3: CASSLGLDEKLFF
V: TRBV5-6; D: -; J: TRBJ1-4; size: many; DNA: TGTGCCAGCAGCCAGATTGGGGGGGATGAAAAACTGTTTTTT; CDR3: CASSQIGGDEKLFF
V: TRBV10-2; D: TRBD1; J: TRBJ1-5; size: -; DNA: TGCGCCAGCAGGGGGACAGGGGGTCATCAGCCCCAGCATTTT; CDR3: CASRGTGGHQPQHF
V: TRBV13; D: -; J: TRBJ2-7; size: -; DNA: TGTGCCAGCAGCCCGGATCGAGGGTTCTTCGGCGAGCAGTACTTC; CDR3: CASSPDRGFFGEQYF
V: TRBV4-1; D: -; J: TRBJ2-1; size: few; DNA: TGCGCCAGCAGCCAAGACGGCGCGGCTGAGCAGTTCTTC; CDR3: CASSQDGAAEQFF
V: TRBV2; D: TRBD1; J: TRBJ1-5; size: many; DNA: TGTGCCAGCCAACAGGGGCGCGGCAATCAGCCCCAGCATTTT; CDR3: CASQQGRGNQPQHF
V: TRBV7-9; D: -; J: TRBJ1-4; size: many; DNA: TGTGCCAGCAGCCCCGGAGTAGGGCATGAAAAACTGTTTTTT; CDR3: CASSPGVGHEKLFF
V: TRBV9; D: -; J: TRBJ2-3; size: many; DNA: TGTGCCAGCAGCGTTGGGGGTAGCGTCACAGATACGCAGTATTTT; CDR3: CASSVGGSVTDTQYF
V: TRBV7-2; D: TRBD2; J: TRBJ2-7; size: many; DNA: TGTGCCAGCAGCTTAGCTAGGGCTAGCGGAGGGCAGTACTTC; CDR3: CASSLARASGGQYF
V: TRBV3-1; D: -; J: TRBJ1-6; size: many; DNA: TGTGCCAGCAGCCCCAGCCCGGGAGACTATAATTCACCCCTCCACTTT; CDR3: CASSPSPGDYNSPLHF
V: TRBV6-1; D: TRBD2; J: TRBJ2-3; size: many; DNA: TGTGCCAGCAGTGAACGAACTAGCGGGGGCCGCACAGATACGCAGTATTTT; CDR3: CASSERTSGGRTDTQYF
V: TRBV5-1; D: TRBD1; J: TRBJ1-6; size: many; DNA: TGCGCCAGCAGCTTCAGGGACAGTAATTCACCCCTCCACTTT; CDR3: CASSFRDSNSPLHF
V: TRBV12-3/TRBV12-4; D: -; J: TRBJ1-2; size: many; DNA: TGTGCCAGCAGTTTTCCCGGGGGCCATGGCTACACCTTC; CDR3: CASSFPGGHGYTF
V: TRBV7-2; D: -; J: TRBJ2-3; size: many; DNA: TGTGCCAGCAGCTTAGAAGGTGGGGCCACAGATACGCAGTATTTT; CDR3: CASSLEGGATDTQYF
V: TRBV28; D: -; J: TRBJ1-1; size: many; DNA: TGTGCCAGCAGTTCACACCCACAAGGACGGAACACTGAAGCTTTCTTT; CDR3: CASSSHPQGRNTEAFF
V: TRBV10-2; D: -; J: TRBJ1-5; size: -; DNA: TGCGCCAGCAGTGACGGGACTAGCACAGATACGCAGCATTTT; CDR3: CASSDGTSTDTQHF
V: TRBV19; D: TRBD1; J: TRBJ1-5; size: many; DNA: TGTGCCAGTAGTATAGGGGGACAGGGAAATCAGCCCCAGCATTTT; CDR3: CASSIGGQGNQPQHF
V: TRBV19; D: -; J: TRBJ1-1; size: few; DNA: TGTGCCAGTGGAGAGACTGGGGCCACTGAAGCTTTCTTT; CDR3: CASGETGATEAFF
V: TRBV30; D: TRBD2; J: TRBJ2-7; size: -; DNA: TGTGCCTGGAGTGGGGGGACTAGCGTCTACGAGCAGTACTTC; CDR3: CAWSGGTSVYEQYF
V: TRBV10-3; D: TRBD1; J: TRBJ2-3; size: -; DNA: TGTGCCATCAGTGATCCGGGACAGGCCCGAGATACGCAGTATTTT; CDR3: CAISDPGQARDTQYF